A single sample gave rise to the 29 T cell receptor beta chains below, sequenced in a study of OX40 agonist ivuxolimab in advanced cancers. The repertoire was sequenced with immunoSEQ multiplex PCR; TCRdb's copy has only in-frame clones and lacks some. The sample has some 45,000 clones, about three quarters seen once; the top ten hold roughly 7.9%. The source material was CD4+ or CD8+ T cells sorted from blood, sampled in a trial of the OX40 agonist ivuxolimab. Source of these receptors: an adult with an advanced solid tumor such as melanoma, head and neck, liver or kidney cancer.

The rearrangement links TRBV6-5 to TRBJ2-5; D is possibly TRBD1 (5 bases). The germline V gene has CDR1 MNHEY and CDR2 SVGAGI. The V and J ends lost 0 bases and 2 bases respectively, with 10 bases between them. There are 15 residues in the CDR3. The CDR3: CASSYSHRIQETQYF. DNA for the CDR3: TGTGCCAGCAGTTACTCTCACAGGATACAAGAGACCCAGTACTTC.

This clone was observed a handful of times. DNA for the CDR3: TGTGCCAGCAGTGGGGGGACAGATCGACAGCCCCAGCATTTT. Its translation: CASSGGTDRQPQHF. This chain links TRBV6-1 with TRBJ1-5; TRBD1 agrees at 7 bases. The CDR3 extends over 14 amino acids. The germline V gene encodes CDR1 MNHNS and CDR2 SASEGT. Trimming at V came to 4 bases and at J to 7 bases, leaving 7 bases not matched to a gene.

V is TRBV20-1 and J is TRBJ1-2; perhaps TRBD1 as D (6 bases). Germline V gene sequence: CDR1 DFQATT, CDR2 SNEGSKA (reference sequence). The length of the CDR3 is 11 residues. V lost 3 bases and J 4 bases, leaving 6 bases between the germline ends. CDR3 loop: CSARDSYGYTF. Written as DNA, the CDR3 is TGCAGTGCTAGGGACAGCTATGGCTACACCTTC.

The chain combines TRBV9 with TRBJ2-1, with TRBD2 matching over 9 bases. The CDR3 consists of 18 residues. J gave up 5 bases and V 2 bases, and 14 bases lay outside the gene matches. Germline V gives CDR1 SGDLS, CDR2 YYNGEE. The DNA of the CDR3 is TGTGCCAGCAGCGTTAGAACCGGGACTAGCTTGAGACACAATGAGCAGTTCTTC. Protein product: CASSVRTGTSLRHNEQFF.

This clone is labeled as large. This sequence joins TRBV5-1 and TRBJ1-1; no reliable D call. Germline loops: CDR1 SGHRS, CDR2 YFSETQ. Trimming removed 3 bases from V and 0 bases from J, with 9 bases in between. The CDR3 length is 14 residues. The CDR3 nucleotides are TGCGCCAGCAGCTGGCTCGCGGTGAACACTGAAGCTTTCTTT. Translating it yields CASSWLAVNTEAFF.

The V gene is TRBV2, the J gene TRBJ2-1; D tentatively fits TRBD1 or TRBD2 (5 bases each). The V end was cut by 6 bases, the J end by 6 bases, with 21 bases between. This CDR3 has 16 amino acids. CDR1 SNHLY and CDR2 FYNNEI come from the germline V gene. CDR3 residues: CASRGALASPFNEQFF. In DNA form, the CDR3 reads TGTGCCAGCAGAGGGGCCTTAGCGTCTCCCTTCAATGAGCAGTTCTTC.

The CDR3 region is CASSGPSGRAPDTQYF. The DNA of the CDR3 is TGTGCCAGCAGCGGCCCTAGCGGGAGGGCCCCAGATACGCAGTATTTT. The rearrangement joins TRBV9 to TRBJ2-3, with 12 nucleotides matching TRBD2. CDR1 and CDR2 from the germline V gene are SGDLS and YYNGEE. V dropped 3 bases and J dropped 4; count of bases not matched to a gene: 6. The CDR3 is made up of 16 amino acids.

By frequency in the sample, this clone is medium-sized. The CDR3 region has the DNA TGTGCCAGCAGCGTAGGGAGCGGGGCGTCGTCCTACGAGCAGTACTTC. This encodes CASSVGSGASSYEQYF. The genes are TRBV9 and TRBJ2-7; TRBD2 agrees at 7 bases. With 0 bases clipped from V and 1 base from J, the junction kept 7 bases outside the gene matches. Germline CDR1 is SGDLS and CDR2 is YYNGEE. The CDR3 runs to 16 residues.

The V gene is TRBV29-1, the J gene TRBJ2-1; TRBD2 matches at 9 bases. The germline CDR1 and CDR2 sequences are SQVTM and ANQGSEA. The CDR3 spans 16 residues. The ends lost 2 bases at V and 7 bases at J; junction bases unmatched: 12. For the CDR3, the DNA is TGCAGCGTTGAATCCTGGGCGGGGGGGATGAGGAATGAGCAGTTCTTC. Its translation: CSVESWAGGMRNEQFF.

The chain recombines TRBV27 with TRBJ2-1; 7 bases are shared with TRBD2. Germline-derived CDR1 and CDR2 are MNHEY and SMNVEV (reference sequence). V dropped 7 bases and J dropped 8; count of bases not matched to a gene: 8. The CDR3 has 13 residues. The CDR3 DNA reads TGTGCCAGCAATAATTGGGAGGGCGATGAGCAGTTCTTC. Translated, it gives CASNNWEGDEQFF.

J is TRBJ1-5 and V is TRBV2; D perhaps matches TRBD1 (6 bases). V gave up 6 bases and J gave up 6 bases, with 18 bases separating them. The CDR3 length is 15 residues. Germline V gives CDR1 SNHLY, CDR2 FYNNEI. CDR3 loop: CASSPSTGIGQPQHF. The CDR3 DNA reads TGTGCCAGCAGCCCCTCAACAGGGATCGGTCAGCCCCAGCATTTT. The entire variable domain, with the rest obtained from reference TRBV2 and TRBJ1-5, is as follows: EPEVTQTPSHQVTQMGQEVILRCVPISNHLYFYWYRQILGQKVEFLVSFYNNEISEKSEIFDDQFSVERPDGSNFTLKIRSTKLEDSAMYFCASSPSTGIGQPQHFGDGTRLSIL.

The chain uses TRBV10-1 and TRBJ1-4; 8 bases are shared with TRBD1. V trimming: 5 bases; J trimming: 6 bases; junction bases outside the gene matches: 2. The germline gives CDR1 WNHNN, CDR2 SYGVQD (reference sequence). This CDR3 has 13 amino acids. Written as DNA, the CDR3 is TGCGCCAGCAGTAGGGGACAGGATGAAAAACTGTTTTTT. Protein: CASSRGQDEKLFF.

V gene TRBV6-5 combines with J gene TRBJ1-2, with 7 bases that match TRBD1. CDR3 length: 15 amino acids. Germline values: CDR1 MNHEY, CDR2 SVGAGI. The trim removed 5 bases at V and 6 bases at J, leaving 12 bases unmatched. The CDR3, as DNA: TGTGCCAGCAGTCGTAATATGGACAGGCCTGATGGCTACACCTTC. Translating it yields CASSRNMDRPDGYTF.

V gene TRBV7-9 combines with J gene TRBJ1-5; no clear D. From germline, CDR1 is SEHNR and CDR2 FQNEAQ (reference sequence). Trimming pared 5 bases from V and 11 bases from J, leaving 13 bases between. This CDR3 is 12 amino acids long. For the CDR3, the DNA is TGTGCCAGCAGCAGAGACCCGATGACCCAGCATTTT. Its protein product is CASSRDPMTQHF.

V is TRBV7-9 and J is TRBJ2-7; TRBD2 might be the D (6 bases). V shed 3 bases and J shed 1 base, with 10 bases lying between them. CDR1 is SEHNR, CDR2 FQNEAQ, per germline (reference sequence). There are 14 residues in the CDR3. This CDR3 is CASSFRETSYEQYF. In DNA, the CDR3 is TGTGCCAGCAGCTTCCGGGAGACTTCCTACGAGCAGTACTTC. Supplemented by reference TRBV7-9 and TRBJ2-7, the full variable domain reads DTGVSQNPRHKITKRGQNVTFRCDPISEHNRLYWYRQTLGQGPEFLTYFQNEAQLEKSRLLSDRFSAERPKGSFSTLEIQRTEQGDSAMYLCASSFRETSYEQYFGPGTRLTVT.

V is TRBV29-1 and J is TRBJ1-6; 11 nucleotides line up with TRBD1. The V gene's germline CDR1 is SQVTM and CDR2 ANQGSEA. The CDR3 runs to 13 residues. J lost 7 bases, V lost 4 bases, and 0 bases had no gene match. CDR3 region: CSVGTGGNSPLHF. CDR3 bases: TGCAGCGTTGGGACAGGGGGCAATTCACCCCTCCACTTT.

A word on this clone: The junction differs from germline at one of its ends, possibly a read error. The gene calls are TRBV4-2 and TRBJ2-3, with D possibly matching TRBD1 (5 bases). Germline values: CDR1 LGHNA, CDR2 YNFKEQ. The CDR3 sequence is 19 residues long. DNA of the CDR3: TGTGCCGGCAGCCAAGTTGGCCCATCATTACAGGTCCACACAGATACGCAGTATTTT. It specifies CAGSQVGPSLQVHTDTQYF.

V gene TRBV5-1 combines with J gene TRBJ2-2; D might be TRBD2 (6 bases). This CDR3 has 15 amino acids. V was trimmed by 2 bases and J by 4 bases, leaving 12 bases between them. Per germline, CDR1 SGHRS and CDR2 YFSETQ. The CDR3 nucleotides read TGCGCCAGCAGCTTCACTAGCCCCAGCACCGGGGAGCTGTTTTTT. Amino acid sequence: CASSFTSPSTGELFF.

The rearrangement joins TRBV4-1 to TRBJ2-5; D assignment may be TRBD1 or TRBD2 (5 bases each). V was shortened by 0 bases and J by 0 bases, with 17 bases between the two germline ends. The CDR3 consists of 18 residues. Germline V gives CDR1 MGHRA, CDR2 YSYEKL. CDR3 sequence: CASSQEEFGTEYQETQYF. CDR3 coding DNA: TGCGCCAGCAGCCAAGAGGAGTTCGGGACGGAGTACCAAGAGACCCAGTACTTC.

This clone was seen more than once but under ten times. The chain recombines TRBV7-6 with TRBJ1-4, with D unresolved. Looked up from germline, CDR1 is SGHVS and CDR2 is FNYEAQ. V was clipped by 6 bases and J by 3 bases, with 17 bases between them. This CDR3 has 16 amino acids. The CDR3 region has the DNA TGTGCCAGCAGGTCAGGTTTTCGGTCGCCTAATGAAAAACTGTTTTTT. It is translated as CASRSGFRSPNEKLFF.

The chain is built from TRBV2 and TRBJ2-1, with 9 bases aligning to TRBD2. Germline values: CDR1 SNHLY, CDR2 FYNNEI. The CDR3 is 14 residues long. The junction had 7 bases not matched to a gene; V was cut back by 3 bases and J by 10 bases. The CDR3 spells CASSELAGVGEQFF. DNA of the CDR3: TGTGCCAGCAGTGAGTTAGCGGGAGTCGGCGAGCAGTTCTTC.

This clone was recorded a few times. V gene TRBV29-1 combines with J gene TRBJ1-1; a possible D gene is TRBD1 (6 bases). The CDR3 spans 13 residues. Germline V gene lookup returns CDR1 SQVTM and CDR2 ANQGSEA. Trimming left V 4 bases short and J 0 bases short, with 9 bases between. CDR3 DNA sequence: TGCAGCGTTGTGGCAGGGGTGAACACTGAAGCTTTCTTT. Translating it yields CSVVAGVNTEAFF.

The chain joins TRBV7-6 to TRBJ2-7; 8 nucleotides match TRBD1. Germline loops: CDR1 SGHVS, CDR2 FNYEAQ. V lost 2 bases and J lost 3; bases outside the gene matches: 6. The CDR3 contains 15 residues. The CDR3 DNA follows: TGTGCCAGCAGCTTACAGGGGGCTCTGGACTACGAGCAGTACTTC. It specifies CASSLQGALDYEQYF.

This clone came up once. The chain carries TRBV7-8 and TRBJ2-3; TRBD2 might be the D (6 bases). CDR3 length: 15 amino acids. Germline V CDR1 and CDR2: SGHVS, FQNEAQ. V lost 5 bases and J 2 bases, leaving 14 bases between the germline ends. The CDR3, as DNA: TGTGCCAGCAGCCGCAGCGGGTCGGCCACAGATACGCAGTATTTT. This codes for CASSRSGSATDTQYF.

The V and J genes are TRBV5-6 and TRBJ1-5; D might be TRBD1 (5 bases). CDR3 length: 13 residues. CDR1 is SGHDT and CDR2 is YYEEEE in the germline V gene. Trimming took 2 bases from V and 11 from J, leaving 14 bases between them. CDR3 in DNA: TGTGCCAGCAGCTTAGGGGCCCGCGCGGCCCAGCATTTT. It specifies CASSLGARAAQHF.

V and J are TRBV21-1 and TRBJ2-7; TRBD1, the table's D call, was not compared with the DNA. TRBV21-1 is tagged as a pseudogene. The CDR3 runs 14 residues. CDR3 sequence: CASSTRQGDYEQYF. The CDR3 nucleotides read TGTGCCAGCAGCACCCGACAGGGGGACTACGAGCAGTACTTC.

J is TRBJ2-1 and V is TRBV4-3; TRBD2 matches at 7 bases. Germline CDR1 and CDR2: LGHNA and YSLEER. The ends lost 0 bases at V and 7 bases at J; junction bases unmatched: 9. CDR3 size: 16 residues. The CDR3 loop is CASSQDLLVGRNEQFF. CDR3 coding DNA: TGCGCCAGCAGCCAAGATCTTTTGGTCGGGAGGAATGAGCAGTTCTTC.

This chain links TRBV2 with TRBJ2-5; D call uncertain. The end of the DNA aligns better with TRBJ2-7, so the J call may be wrong. CDR1 is SNHLY and CDR2 is FYNNEI in the germline V gene. There are 14 residues in the CDR3. The CDR3, as DNA: TGTGCCAGCAGGGTTCCAGGAAACTCCTACGAGCAGTACTTC. Protein: CASRVPGNSYEQYF.

For this clone: Other nucleotide sequences from this sample produce the same CDR3. The chain recombines TRBV9 with TRBJ2-1; 7 nucleotides agree with TRBD2. This CDR3 spans 16 amino acids. V dropped 3 bases and J dropped 0; count of bases not matched to a gene: 6. Per the germline V gene, CDR1 is SGDLS and CDR2 is YYNGEE. The CDR3: CASSAPSGSSYNEQFF. CDR3 nucleotides: TGTGCCAGCAGCGCCCCTAGCGGTAGCTCCTACAATGAGCAGTTCTTC.